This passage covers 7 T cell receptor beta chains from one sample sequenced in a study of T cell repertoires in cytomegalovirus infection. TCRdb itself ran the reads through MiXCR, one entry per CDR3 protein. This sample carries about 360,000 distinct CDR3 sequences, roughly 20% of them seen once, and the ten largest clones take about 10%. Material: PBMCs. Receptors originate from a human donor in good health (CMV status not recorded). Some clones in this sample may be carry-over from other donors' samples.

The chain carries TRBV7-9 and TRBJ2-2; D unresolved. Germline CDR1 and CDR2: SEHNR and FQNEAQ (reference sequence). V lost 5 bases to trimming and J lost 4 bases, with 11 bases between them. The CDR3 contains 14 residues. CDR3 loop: CASSLVLSTGELFF. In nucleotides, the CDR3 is TGTGCCAGCAGCCTAGTTCTAAGCACCGGGGAGCTGTTTTTT.

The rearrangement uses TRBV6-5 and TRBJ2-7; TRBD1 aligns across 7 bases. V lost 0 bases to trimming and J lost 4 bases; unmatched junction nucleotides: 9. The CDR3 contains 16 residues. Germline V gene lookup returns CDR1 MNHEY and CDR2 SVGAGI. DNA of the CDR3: TGTGCCAGCAGTTACTCTTGGCGTCAGGGGGAATACGAGCAGTACTTC. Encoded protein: CASSYSWRQGEYEQYF.

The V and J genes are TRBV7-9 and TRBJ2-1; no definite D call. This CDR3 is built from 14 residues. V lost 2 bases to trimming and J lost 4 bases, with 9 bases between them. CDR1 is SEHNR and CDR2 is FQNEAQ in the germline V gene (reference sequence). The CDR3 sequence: CASSLSLAYNEQFF. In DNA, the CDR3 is TGTGCCAGCAGCTTAAGTTTGGCTTACAATGAGCAGTTCTTC.

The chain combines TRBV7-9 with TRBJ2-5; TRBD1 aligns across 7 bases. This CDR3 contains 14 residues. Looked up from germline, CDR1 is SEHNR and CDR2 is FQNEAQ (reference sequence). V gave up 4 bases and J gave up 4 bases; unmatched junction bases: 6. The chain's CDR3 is CASSSGQARETQYF. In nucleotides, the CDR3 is TGTGCCAGCAGCTCAGGACAGGCCCGAGAGACCCAGTACTTC.

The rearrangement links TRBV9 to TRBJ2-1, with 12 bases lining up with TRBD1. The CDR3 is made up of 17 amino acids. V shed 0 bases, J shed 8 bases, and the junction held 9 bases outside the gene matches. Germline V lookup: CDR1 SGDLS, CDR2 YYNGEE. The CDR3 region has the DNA TGTGCCAGCAGCGTAGCTACCGGGACAGGGGGCAGGGATGAGCAGTTCTTC. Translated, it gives CASSVATGTGGRDEQFF. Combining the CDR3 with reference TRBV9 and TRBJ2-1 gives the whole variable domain DSGVTQTPKHLITATGQRVTLRCSPRSGDLSVYWYQQSLDQGLQFLIQYYNGEERAKGNILERFSAQQFPDLHSELNLSSLELGDSALYFCASSVATGTGGRDEQFFGPGTRLTVL.

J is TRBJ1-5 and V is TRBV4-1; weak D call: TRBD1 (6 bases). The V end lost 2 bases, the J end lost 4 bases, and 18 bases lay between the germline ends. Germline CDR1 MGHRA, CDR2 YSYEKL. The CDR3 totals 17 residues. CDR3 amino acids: CASSQNPIQGRNQPQHF. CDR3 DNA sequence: TGCGCCAGCAGCCAAAACCCCATACAGGGACGGAATCAGCCCCAGCATTTT.

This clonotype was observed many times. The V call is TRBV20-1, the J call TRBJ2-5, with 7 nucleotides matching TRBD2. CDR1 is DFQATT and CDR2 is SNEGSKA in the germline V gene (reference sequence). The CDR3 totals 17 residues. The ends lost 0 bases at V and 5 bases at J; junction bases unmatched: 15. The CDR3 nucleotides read TGCAGTGCTAGAGATCCATGGGCAGCGGGAACTGGGGAGACCCAGTACTTC. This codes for CSARDPWAAGTGETQYF.